This T cell receptor (beta chain) was sequenced during a study of shared T cell receptors in the human thymus. Sequencing was performed with immunoSEQ multiplex PCR; in TCRdb, only in-frame clones are kept and a portion is missing. The sample includes almost 550,000 clones, 70% to 80% of them seen just once. This CDR3 region has 16 residues. CDR1 is LNHNV and CDR2 is YYDKDF in the germline V gene (reference sequence). With 3 bases clipped from V and 3 bases from J, the junction kept 9 bases outside the gene matches. This same sample was also part of a study on human thymus T cells.

The chain is built from TRBV15 and TRBJ2-7; 9 nucleotides line up with TRBD1. Sequencing input: thymocytes. This sequence originates from a boy under three years old with a congenital heart defect. The CDR3 nucleotides read TGTGCCACCAGCAGGGACAGGGGCCAGCGGGGCTACGAGCAGTACTTC. Translation gives CATSRDRGQRGYEQYF.